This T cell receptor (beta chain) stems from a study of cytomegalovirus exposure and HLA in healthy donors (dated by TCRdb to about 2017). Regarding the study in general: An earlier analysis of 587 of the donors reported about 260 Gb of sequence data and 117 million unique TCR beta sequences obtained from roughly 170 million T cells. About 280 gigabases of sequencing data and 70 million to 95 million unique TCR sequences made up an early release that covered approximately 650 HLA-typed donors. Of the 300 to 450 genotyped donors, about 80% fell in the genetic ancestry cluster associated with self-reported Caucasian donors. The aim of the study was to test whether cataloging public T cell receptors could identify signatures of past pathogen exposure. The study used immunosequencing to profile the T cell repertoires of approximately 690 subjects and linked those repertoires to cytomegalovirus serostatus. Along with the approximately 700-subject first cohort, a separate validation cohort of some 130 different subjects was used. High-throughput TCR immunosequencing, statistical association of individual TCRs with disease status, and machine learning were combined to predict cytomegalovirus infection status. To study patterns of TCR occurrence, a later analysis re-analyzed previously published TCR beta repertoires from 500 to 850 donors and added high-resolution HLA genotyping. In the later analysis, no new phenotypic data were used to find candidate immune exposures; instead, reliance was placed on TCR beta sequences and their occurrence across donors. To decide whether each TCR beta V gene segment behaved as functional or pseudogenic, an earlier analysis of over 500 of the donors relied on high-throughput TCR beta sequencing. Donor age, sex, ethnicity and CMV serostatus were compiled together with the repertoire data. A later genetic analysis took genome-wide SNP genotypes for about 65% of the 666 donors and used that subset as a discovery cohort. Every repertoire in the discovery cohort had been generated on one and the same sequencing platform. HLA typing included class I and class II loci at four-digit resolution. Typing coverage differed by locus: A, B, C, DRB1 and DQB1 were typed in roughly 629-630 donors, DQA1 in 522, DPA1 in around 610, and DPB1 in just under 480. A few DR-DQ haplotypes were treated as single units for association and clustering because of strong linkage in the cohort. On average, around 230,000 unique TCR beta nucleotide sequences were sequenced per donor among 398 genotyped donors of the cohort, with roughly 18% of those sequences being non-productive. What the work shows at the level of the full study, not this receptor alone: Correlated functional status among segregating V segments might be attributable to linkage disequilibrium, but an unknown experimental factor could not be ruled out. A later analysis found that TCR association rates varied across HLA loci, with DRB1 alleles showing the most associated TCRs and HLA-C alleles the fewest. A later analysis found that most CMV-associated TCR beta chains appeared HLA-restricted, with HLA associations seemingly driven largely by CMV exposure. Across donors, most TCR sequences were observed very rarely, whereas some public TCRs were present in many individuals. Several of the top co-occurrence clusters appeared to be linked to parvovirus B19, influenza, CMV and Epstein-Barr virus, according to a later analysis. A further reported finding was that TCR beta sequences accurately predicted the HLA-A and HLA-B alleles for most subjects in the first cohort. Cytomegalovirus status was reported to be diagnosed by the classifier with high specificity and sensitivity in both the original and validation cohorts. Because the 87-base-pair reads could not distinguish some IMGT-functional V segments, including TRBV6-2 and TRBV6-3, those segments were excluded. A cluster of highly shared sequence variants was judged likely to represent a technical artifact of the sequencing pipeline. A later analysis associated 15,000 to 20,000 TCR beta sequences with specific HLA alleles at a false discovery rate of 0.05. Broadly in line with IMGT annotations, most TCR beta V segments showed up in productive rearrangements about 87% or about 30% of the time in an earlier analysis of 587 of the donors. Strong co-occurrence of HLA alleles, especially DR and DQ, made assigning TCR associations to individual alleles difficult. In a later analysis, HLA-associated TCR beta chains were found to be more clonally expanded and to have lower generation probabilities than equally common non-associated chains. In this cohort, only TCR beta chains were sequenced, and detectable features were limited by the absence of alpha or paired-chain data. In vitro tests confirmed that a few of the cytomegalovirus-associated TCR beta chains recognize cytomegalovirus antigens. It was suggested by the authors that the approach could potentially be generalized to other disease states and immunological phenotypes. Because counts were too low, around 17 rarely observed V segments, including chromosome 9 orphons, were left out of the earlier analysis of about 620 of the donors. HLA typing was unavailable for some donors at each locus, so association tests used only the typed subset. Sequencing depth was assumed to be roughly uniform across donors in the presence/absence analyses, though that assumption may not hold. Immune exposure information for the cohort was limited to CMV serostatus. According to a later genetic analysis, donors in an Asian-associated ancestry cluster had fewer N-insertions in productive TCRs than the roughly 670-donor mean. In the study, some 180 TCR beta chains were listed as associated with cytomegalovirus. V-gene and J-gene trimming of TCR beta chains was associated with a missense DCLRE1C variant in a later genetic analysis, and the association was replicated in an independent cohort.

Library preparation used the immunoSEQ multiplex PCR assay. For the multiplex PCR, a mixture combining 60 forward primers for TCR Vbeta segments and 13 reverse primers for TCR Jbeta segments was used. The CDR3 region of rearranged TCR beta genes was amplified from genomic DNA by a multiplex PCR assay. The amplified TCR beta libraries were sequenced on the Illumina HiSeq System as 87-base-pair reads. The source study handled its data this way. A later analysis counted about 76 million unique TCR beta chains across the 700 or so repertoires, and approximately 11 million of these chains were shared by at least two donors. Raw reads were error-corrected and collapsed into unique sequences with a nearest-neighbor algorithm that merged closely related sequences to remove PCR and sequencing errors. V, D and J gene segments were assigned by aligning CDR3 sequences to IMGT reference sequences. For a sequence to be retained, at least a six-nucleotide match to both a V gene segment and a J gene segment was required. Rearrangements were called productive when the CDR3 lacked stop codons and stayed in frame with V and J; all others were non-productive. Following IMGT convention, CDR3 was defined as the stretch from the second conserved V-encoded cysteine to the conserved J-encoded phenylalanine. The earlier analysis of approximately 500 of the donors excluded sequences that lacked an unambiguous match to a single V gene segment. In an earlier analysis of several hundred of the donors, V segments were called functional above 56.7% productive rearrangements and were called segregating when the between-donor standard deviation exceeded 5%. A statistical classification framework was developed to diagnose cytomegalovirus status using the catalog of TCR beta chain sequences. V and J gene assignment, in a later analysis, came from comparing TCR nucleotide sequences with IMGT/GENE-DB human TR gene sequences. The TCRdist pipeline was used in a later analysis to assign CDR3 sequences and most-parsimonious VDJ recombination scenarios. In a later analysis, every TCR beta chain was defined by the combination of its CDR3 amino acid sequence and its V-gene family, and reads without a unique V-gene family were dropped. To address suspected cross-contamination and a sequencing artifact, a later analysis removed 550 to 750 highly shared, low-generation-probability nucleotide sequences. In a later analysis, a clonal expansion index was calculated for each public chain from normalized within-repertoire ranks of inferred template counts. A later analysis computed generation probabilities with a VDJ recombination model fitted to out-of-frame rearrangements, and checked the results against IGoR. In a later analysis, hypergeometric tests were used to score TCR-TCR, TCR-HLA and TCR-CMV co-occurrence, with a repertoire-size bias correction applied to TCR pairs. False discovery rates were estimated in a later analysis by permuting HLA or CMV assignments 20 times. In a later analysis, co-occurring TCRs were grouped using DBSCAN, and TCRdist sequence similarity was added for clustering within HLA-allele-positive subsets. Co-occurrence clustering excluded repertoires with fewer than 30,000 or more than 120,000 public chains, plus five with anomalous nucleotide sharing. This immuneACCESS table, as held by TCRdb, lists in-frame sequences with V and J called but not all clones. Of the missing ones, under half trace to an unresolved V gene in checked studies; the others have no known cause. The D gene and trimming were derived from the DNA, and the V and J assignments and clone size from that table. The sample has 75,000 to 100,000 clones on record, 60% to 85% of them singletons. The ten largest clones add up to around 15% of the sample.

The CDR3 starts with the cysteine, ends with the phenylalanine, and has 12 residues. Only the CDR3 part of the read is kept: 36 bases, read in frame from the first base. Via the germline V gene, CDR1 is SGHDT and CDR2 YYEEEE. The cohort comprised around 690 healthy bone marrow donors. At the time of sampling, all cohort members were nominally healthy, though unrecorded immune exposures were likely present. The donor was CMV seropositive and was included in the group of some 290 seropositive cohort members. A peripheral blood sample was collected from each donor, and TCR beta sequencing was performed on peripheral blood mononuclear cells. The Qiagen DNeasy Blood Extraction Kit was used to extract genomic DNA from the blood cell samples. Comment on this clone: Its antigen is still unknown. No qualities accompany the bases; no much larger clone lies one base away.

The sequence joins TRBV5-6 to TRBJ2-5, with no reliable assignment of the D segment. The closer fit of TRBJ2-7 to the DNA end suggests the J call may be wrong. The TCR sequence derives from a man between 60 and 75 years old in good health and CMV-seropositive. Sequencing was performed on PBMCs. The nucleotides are TGTGCCAGCAGCTTGGCCCTCTACGAGCAGTACTTC. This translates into CASSLALYEQYF.